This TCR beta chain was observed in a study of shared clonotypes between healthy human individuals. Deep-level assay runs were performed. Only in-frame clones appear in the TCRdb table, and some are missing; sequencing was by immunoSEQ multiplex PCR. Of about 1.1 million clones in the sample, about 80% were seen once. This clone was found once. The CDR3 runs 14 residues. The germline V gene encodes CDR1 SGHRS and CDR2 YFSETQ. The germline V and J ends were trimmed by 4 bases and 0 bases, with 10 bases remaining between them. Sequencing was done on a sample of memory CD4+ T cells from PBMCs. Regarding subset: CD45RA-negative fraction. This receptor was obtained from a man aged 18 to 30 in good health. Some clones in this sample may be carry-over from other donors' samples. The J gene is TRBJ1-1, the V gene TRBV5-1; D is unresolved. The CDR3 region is CASSTARMNTEAFF. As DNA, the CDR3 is TGCGCCAGCAGCACAGCGCGAATGAACACTGAAGCTTTCTTT.